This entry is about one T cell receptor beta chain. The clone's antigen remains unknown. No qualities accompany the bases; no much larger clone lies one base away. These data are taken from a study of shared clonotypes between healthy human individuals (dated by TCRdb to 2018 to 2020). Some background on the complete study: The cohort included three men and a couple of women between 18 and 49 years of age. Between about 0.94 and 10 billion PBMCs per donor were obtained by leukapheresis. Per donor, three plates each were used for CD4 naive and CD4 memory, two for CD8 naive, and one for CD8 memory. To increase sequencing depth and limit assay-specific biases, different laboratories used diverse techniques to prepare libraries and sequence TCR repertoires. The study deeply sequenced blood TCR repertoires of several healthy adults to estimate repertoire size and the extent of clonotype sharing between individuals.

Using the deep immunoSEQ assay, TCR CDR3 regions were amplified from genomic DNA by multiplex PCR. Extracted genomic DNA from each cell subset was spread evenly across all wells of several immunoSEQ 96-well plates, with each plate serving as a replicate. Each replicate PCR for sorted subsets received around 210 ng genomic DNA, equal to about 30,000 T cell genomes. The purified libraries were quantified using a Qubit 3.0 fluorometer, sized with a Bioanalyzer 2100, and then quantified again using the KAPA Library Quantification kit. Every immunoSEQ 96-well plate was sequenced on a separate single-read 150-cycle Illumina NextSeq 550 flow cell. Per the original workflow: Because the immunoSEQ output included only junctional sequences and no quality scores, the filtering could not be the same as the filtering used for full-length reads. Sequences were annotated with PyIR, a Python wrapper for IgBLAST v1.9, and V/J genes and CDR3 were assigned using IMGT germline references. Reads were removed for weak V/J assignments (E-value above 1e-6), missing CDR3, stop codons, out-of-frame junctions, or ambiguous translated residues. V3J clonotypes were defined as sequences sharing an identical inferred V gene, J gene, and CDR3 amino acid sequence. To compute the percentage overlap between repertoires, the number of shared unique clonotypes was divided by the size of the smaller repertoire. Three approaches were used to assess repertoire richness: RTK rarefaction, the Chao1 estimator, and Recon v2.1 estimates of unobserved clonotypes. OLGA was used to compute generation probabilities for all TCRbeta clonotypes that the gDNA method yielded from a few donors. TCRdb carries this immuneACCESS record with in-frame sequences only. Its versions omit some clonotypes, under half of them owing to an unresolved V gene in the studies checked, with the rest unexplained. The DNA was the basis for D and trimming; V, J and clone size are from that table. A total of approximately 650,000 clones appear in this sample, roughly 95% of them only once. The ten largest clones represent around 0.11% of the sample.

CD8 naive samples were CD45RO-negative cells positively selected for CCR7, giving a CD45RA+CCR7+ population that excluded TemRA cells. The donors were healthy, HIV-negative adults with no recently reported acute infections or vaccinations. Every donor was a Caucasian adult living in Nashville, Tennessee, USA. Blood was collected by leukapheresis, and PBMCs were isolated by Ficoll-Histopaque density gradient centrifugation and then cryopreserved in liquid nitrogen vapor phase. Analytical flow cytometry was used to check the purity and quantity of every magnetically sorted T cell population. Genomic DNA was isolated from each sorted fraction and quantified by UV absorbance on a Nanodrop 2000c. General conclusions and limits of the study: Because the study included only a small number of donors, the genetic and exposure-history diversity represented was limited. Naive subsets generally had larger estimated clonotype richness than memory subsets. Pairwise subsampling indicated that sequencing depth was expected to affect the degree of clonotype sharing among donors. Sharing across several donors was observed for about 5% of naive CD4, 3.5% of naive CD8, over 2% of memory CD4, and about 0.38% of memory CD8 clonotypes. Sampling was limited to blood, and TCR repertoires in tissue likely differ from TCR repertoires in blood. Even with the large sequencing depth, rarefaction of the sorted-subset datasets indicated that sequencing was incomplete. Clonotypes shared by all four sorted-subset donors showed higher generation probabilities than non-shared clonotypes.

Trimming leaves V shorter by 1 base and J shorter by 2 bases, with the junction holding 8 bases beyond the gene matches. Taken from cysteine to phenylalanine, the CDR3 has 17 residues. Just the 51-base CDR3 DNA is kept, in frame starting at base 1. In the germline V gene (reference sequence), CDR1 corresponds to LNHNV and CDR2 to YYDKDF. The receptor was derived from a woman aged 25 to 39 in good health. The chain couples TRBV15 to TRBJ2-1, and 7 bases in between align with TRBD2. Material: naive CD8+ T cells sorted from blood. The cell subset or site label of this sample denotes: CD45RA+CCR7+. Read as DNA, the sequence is TGTGCCACCAGCAGAGGAGGAGGCGGGAGTACCTACAATGAGCAGTTCTTC. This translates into CATSRGGGGSTYNEQFF.